Following are 23 T cell receptor beta chains from one sample sequenced in a study of T cells in Graves' hyperthyroidism and ophthalmopathy. RNA transcripts yielded amplified TCR beta CDR3 regions. A set of HTBI primers served as the primers for a first-round RT-PCR of the TCR CDR3. A single record per CDR3 protein comes from TCRdb applying MiXCR to the multiplex PCR reads. The data hold about 330,000 distinct CDR3 sequences, with about an eighth observed a single time. The sample consisted of blood. The receptors were gathered from a woman aged 40 to 49 with Graves' ophthalmopathy.

This clonotype was found many times. The V gene is TRBV7-9, the J gene TRBJ2-7; D may be TRBD2 (6 bases). V was clipped by 3 bases and J by 4 bases, with 13 bases between them. Looked up from germline, CDR1 is SEHNR and CDR2 is FQNEAQ (reference sequence). The CDR3 covers 14 residues. The CDR3 nucleotides are TGTGCCAGCAGCTTCGGAGGGCAGCGATACGAGCAGTACTTC. This gives the protein CASSFGGQRYEQYF.

This clonotype occurred many times. This chain joins TRBV28 and TRBJ2-3; D gene uncertain. The V and J ends lost 3 bases and 6 bases respectively, with 13 bases between them. CDR1 and CDR2 from the germline V gene are MDHEN and SYDVKM. The CDR3 has 14 residues. The chain's CDR3 is CASSFHQLGDTQYF. The DNA of the CDR3 is TGTGCCAGCAGTTTCCATCAATTAGGGGATACGCAGTATTTT.

This clonotype was counted at least ten times. The chain combines TRBV2 with TRBJ2-2; 9 positions match TRBD2. The CDR3 runs to 17 residues. CDR1 is SNHLY and CDR2 is FYNNEI in the germline V gene. V was clipped by 1 base and J by 5 bases; unmatched bases: 8. In DNA, the CDR3 is TGTGCCAGCAGTGAAGTGATAGCGGGAGTGCTAACCGGGGAGCTGTTTTTT. Translation: CASSEVIAGVLTGELFF. Looking up the rest from reference TRBV2 and TRBJ2-2 gives the full variable domain: EPEVTQTPSHQVTQMGQEVILRCVPISNHLYFYWYRQILGQKVEFLVSFYNNEISEKSEIFDDQFSVERPDGSNFTLKIRSTKLEDSAMYFCASSEVIAGVLTGELFFGEGSRLTVL.

The gene calls are TRBV5-1 and TRBJ2-3, with a weak D call TRBD1 (6 bases). V was pared by 4 bases and J by 4 bases, with 16 bases between. The CDR3 totals 15 residues. The germline V gene encodes CDR1 SGHRS and CDR2 YFSETQ. In DNA, the CDR3 is TGCGCCAGCAGCCAGGGGCTAGTTTATGCAGATACGCAGTATTTT. Its translation: CASSQGLVYADTQYF.

V and J are TRBV20-1 and TRBJ2-7; maybe TRBD2 (5 bases). Germline CDR1 reads DFQATT; CDR2 reads SNEGSKA (reference sequence). Trimming took 3 bases from V and 6 from J, leaving 12 bases between them. The CDR3 consists of 12 residues. The DNA of the CDR3 is TGCAGTGCTAGGCGGCTAGCCGGCGAGCAGTACTTC. Translation gives CSARRLAGEQYF.

This clonotype has at least ten counts. V is TRBV7-9 and J is TRBJ2-7; tentative D call: TRBD1 (6 bases). The V gene's germline CDR1 is SEHNR and CDR2 FQNEAQ (reference sequence). CDR3 size: 15 residues. Trimming pared 1 base from V and 2 bases from J, leaving 12 bases between. The CDR3 sequence is CASSLGAGQTYEQYF. The CDR3 nucleotides are TGTGCCAGCAGCTTAGGAGCCGGACAGACCTACGAGCAGTACTTC.

In the case of this clonotype: A much larger clone lies a single base off, so this may be a read error. V gene TRBV20-1 combines with J gene TRBJ2-3, with 8 bases identical to TRBD2. CDR1 and CDR2 (germline): DFQATT, SNEGSKA (reference sequence). This CDR3 comprises 19 residues. The CDR3 sequence is CSARVSFDILSGSTGTQYF. In nucleotides, the CDR3 is TGCAGTGCTAGAGTCTCCTTCGACATTTTGAGCGGGAGCACAGGTACGCAGTATTTT.

This clonotype was seen a few times. The V gene is TRBV28, the J gene TRBJ2-7; D is possibly TRBD1 (5 bases). This CDR3 is built from 15 residues. Germline CDR1 is MDHEN and CDR2 is SYDVKM. The germline V and J ends were trimmed by 4 bases and 0 bases, with 13 bases remaining between them. In DNA form, the CDR3 reads TGTGCCAGCAGTTGGACATCCACTCTCTCCTACGAGCAGTACTTC. Protein: CASSWTSTLSYEQYF. The complete variable domain, with remaining parts taken from reference TRBV28 and TRBJ2-7, reads DVKVTQSSRYLVKRTGEKVFLECVQDMDHENMFWYRQDPGLGLRLIYFSYDVKMKEKGDIPEGYSVSREKKERFSLILESASTNQTSMYLCASSWTSTLSYEQYFGPGTRLTVT.

This clonotype was seen more than once but under ten times. The chain is built from TRBV19 and TRBJ2-1, with D perhaps matching TRBD2 (6 bases). Germline loops: CDR1 LNHDA, CDR2 SQIVND (reference sequence). V was clipped by 1 base and J by 4 bases, with 20 bases between them. The CDR3 extends over 18 amino acids. In DNA form, the CDR3 reads TGTGCCAGTAGTATAGGGAGCTTTAACCTCGGGGGTTACAATGAGCAGTTCTTC. Protein: CASSIGSFNLGGYNEQFF.

This clonotype has a handful of counts. Being one base from a much bigger clone, this may be a read error. The genes are TRBV7-9 and TRBJ2-1; 8 bases map to TRBD2. CDR1 and CDR2 from the germline V gene are SEHNR and FQNEAQ (reference sequence). The CDR3 loop spans 14 amino acids. J was trimmed by 8 bases and V by 2 bases; bases with no gene match: 5. The CDR3 protein is CASSLPGGPHEQFF. For the CDR3, the DNA is TGTGCCAGCAGCTTACCGGGGGGGCCCCATGAGCAGTTCTTC.

This clonotype was counted many times. CDR3 DNA: TGTGCCAGCAGTTTTGGTAGGTCCTACAATGAGCAGTTCTTC. Protein: CASSFGRSYNEQFF. This rearrangement joins TRBV12-3 or TRBV12-4 to TRBJ2-1, with unresolved D. The CDR3 spans 14 residues. V was trimmed by 3 bases and J by 1 base, leaving 7 bases between them.

Points on this clonotype: This may be a read error, as it is one base from a much larger clone. The CDR3 sequence is CASSARDTNTEALF. The DNA for the CDR3 is TGTGCCAGCAGTGCCCGGGACACAAACACTGAAGCTCTCTTT. The chain carries TRBV6-2 or TRBV6-3 and TRBJ1-1; TRBD1 might be the D (6 bases). Germline lookup yields CDR1 MNHEY and CDR2 SVGEGT. The CDR3 has 14 residues.

This clonotype was recorded at least ten times. This rearrangement joins TRBV2 to TRBJ2-1, with D unresolved. The V gene's germline CDR1 is SNHLY and CDR2 FYNNEI. This CDR3 has 11 residues. V dropped 10 bases and J dropped 10 bases, with 14 bases sitting between them. The CDR3 nucleotides read TGTGCCACCACATGGGGTTGGGAGCAGTTCTTC. Protein product: CATTWGWEQFF.

This clonotype was detected ten times or more. This chain connects TRBV10-3 to TRBJ2-7; D remains unclear. From germline, CDR1 is ENHRY and CDR2 SYGVKD. CDR3 length: 12 amino acids. Trimming removed 8 bases from V and 2 bases from J, with 10 bases in between. The CDR3 spells CAISRAPYEQYF. CDR3 nucleotides: TGTGCCATCTCCCGGGCCCCCTACGAGCAGTACTTC.

Many counts were recorded for this clonotype. This chain connects TRBV7-9 to TRBJ1-1, with no clear D. The V gene lost 1 base and the J gene lost 1 base, with 7 bases spanning the gap. Germline V lookup: CDR1 SEHNR, CDR2 FQNEAQ (reference sequence). This CDR3 has 14 residues. The CDR3 sequence is CASSLVRKNTEAFF. DNA of the CDR3: TGTGCCAGCAGCTTAGTTCGAAAGAACACTGAAGCTTTCTTT.

The table lists this clonotype with many counts. The CDR3 sequence is CASSLDRGNEQYF. In DNA form, the CDR3 reads TGTGCCAGCAGTCTGGACAGGGGGAACGAGCAGTACTTC. This chain uses TRBV27 with TRBJ2-7; TRBD1 matches 10 bases. J gave up 5 bases and V 5 bases, and 3 bases lay outside the gene matches. The germline gives CDR1 MNHEY, CDR2 SMNVEV (reference sequence). This CDR3 is 13 amino acids long.

The sample holds a few counts of this clonotype. The chain recombines TRBV20-1 with TRBJ1-6, with D unclear. This CDR3 contains 13 residues. Trimming cost V 0 bases and J 3 bases, with 3 bases left between them. CDR1 DFQATT and CDR2 SNEGSKA come from the germline V gene (reference sequence). CDR3 in DNA: TGCAGTGCTAGAGAAGGCTATAATTCACCCCTCCACTTT. It codes for CSAREGYNSPLHF.

In this sample, this clonotype turned up a few times. The chain carries TRBV5-1 and TRBJ1-3; no definite D call. Germline assignment: CDR1 SGHRS and CDR2 YFSETQ. The CDR3 is 14 amino acids. V lost 4 bases and J 4 bases, leaving 12 bases between the germline ends. Written as DNA, the CDR3 is TGCGCCAGCAGCCCTCGGGCTGGAGGAAACACCATATATTTT. Translation: CASSPRAGGNTIYF.

In this sample, this clonotype turned up many times. The J gene is TRBJ1-2, the V gene TRBV2; 9 bases line up with TRBD1. The CDR3 is made up of 13 amino acids. Trimming took 7 bases from V and 7 from J; bases not matched to a gene: 7. Germline CDR1 is SNHLY and CDR2 is FYNNEI. The CDR3, as DNA: TGTGCCAGCACTCGAACAGGGGGCTCTGGCTACACCTTC. Its translation: CASTRTGGSGYTF.

The sample holds many counts of this clonotype. The rearrangement joins TRBV28 to TRBJ1-5; 10 bases agree with TRBD1. CDR1 and CDR2 from the germline V gene are MDHEN and SYDVKM. The CDR3 consists of 14 residues. V lost 5 bases to trimming and J lost 4 bases; unmatched junction nucleotides: 2. The CDR3 loop is CASSQGQGNQPQHF. The DNA of the CDR3 is TGTGCCAGCAGTCAGGGACAGGGGAATCAGCCCCAGCATTTT.

This clonotype was observed at least ten times. The V and J genes are TRBV7-2 and TRBJ2-7, with TRBD2 as a possible D gene (6 bases). Germline CDR1 SGHTA, CDR2 FQGNSA. The V end was cut by 2 bases, the J end by 7 bases, with 18 bases between. The CDR3 totals 15 residues. Here the CDR3 reads CASSLPPGSGFEQYF. Written as DNA, the CDR3 is TGTGCCAGCAGCTTACCCCCGGGAAGCGGGTTTGAGCAGTACTTC.

At least ten counts were recorded for this clonotype. V is TRBV6-4 and J is TRBJ1-5; D remains unclear. CDR1 and CDR2 from the germline V gene are MRHNA and SNTAGT. Deletions cut 6 bases from V and 9 bases from J, with 15 bases between. This CDR3 contains 13 residues. CDR3 protein: CASSESGIAPQHF. CDR3 bases: TGTGCCAGCAGCGAATCCGGTATCGCGCCCCAGCATTTT.

This clonotype was recorded many times. The CDR3 sequence: CASSHMRGKTGDYEQYF. The CDR3 DNA sequence: TGTGCCAGCAGCCATATGAGGGGGAAGACAGGGGACTACGAGCAGTACTTC. The chain has TRBV28 and TRBJ2-7, with 8 bases identical to TRBD1. Germline CDR1 is MDHEN and CDR2 is SYDVKM. The CDR3 consists of 17 residues. Losses at the gene ends were 6 bases for V and 3 bases for J; bases not matched to a gene: 16.